The clone carrying this T cell receptor beta chain was observed a few times. The PCR was carried out with 60 Vbeta primers and 13 Jbeta primers. The method was immunoSEQ multiplex PCR; TCRdb's version includes in-frame clones alone and lacks a portion of them. The sample has 100,000 or so clones; 12% are singletons. The data belong to a study of cytomegalovirus exposure and HLA in healthy donors. The V and J ends lost 6 bases and 7 bases respectively, with 16 bases between them. Looked up from germline, CDR1 is MDHEN and CDR2 is SYDVKM. The CDR3 runs 14 residues. This receptor was identified in a man aged 35-49 years in good health and CMV-seropositive. J is TRBJ2-1 and V is TRBV28, with a tentative D call TRBD1 (5 bases). Specimen: PBMCs. CDR3 loop: CASREGGAGNEQFF. Here the CDR3 DNA reads TGTGCCAGCAGAGAAGGTGGGGCAGGTAATGAGCAGTTCTTC.